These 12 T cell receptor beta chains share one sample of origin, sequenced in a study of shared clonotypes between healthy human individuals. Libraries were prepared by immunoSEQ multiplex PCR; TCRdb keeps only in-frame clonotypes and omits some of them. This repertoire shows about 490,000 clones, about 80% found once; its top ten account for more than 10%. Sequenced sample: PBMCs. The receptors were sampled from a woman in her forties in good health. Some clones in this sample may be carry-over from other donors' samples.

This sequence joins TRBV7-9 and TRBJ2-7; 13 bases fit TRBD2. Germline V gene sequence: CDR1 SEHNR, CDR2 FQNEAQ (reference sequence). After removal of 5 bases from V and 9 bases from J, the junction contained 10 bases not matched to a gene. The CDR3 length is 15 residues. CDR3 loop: CASSSQWTSGRGQYF. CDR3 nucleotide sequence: TGTGCCAGCAGCAGCCAGTGGACTAGCGGGAGAGGGCAGTACTTC.

The CDR3 loop is CASSATNSYEQYF. The CDR3 nucleotides are TGTGCCAGCTCCGCGACGAACTCCTACGAGCAGTACTTC. The V and J genes are TRBV18 and TRBJ2-7, with no clear D. Germline loops: CDR1 KGHSH, CDR2 LQKENI. This CDR3 region has 13 residues. The V end was cut by 6 bases, the J end by 0 bases, with 9 bases between. Variable domain in full (rest from reference TRBV18 and TRBJ2-7): NAGVMQNPRHLVRRRGQEARLRCSPMKGHSHVYWYRQLPEEGLKFMVYLQKENIIDESGMPKERFSAEFPKEGPSILRIQQVVRGDSAAYFCASSATNSYEQYFGPGTRLTVT.

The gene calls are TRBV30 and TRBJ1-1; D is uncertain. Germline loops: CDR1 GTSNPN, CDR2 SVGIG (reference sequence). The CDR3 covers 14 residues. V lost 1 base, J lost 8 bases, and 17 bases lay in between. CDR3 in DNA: TGTGCCTGGAGTGACCCGCCGGCCGCCGAGGAAGCTTTCTTT. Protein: CAWSDPPAAEEAFF.

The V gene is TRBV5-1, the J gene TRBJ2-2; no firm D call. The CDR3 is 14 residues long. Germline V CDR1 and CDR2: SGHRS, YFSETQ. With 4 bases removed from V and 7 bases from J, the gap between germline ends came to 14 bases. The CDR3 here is CASSQAPNGGELFF. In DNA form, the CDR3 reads TGCGCCAGCAGCCAGGCCCCAAACGGCGGGGAGCTGTTTTTT. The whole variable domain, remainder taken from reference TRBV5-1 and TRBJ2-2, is KAGVTQTPRYLIKTRGQQVTLSCSPISGHRSVSWYQQTPGQGLQFLFEYFSETQRNKGNFPGRFSGRQFSNSRSEMNVSTLELGDSALYLCASSQAPNGGELFFGEGSRLTVL.

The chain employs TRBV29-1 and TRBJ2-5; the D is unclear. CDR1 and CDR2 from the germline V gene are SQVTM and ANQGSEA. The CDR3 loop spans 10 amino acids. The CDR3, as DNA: TGCAGTGCCCGTATAGAGACCCAGTACTTC. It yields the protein CSARIETQYF.

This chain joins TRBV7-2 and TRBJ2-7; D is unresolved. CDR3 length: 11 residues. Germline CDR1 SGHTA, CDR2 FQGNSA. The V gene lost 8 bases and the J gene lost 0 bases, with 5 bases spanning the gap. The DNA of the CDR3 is TGTGCCAGCGCCTTCTCCTACGAGCAGTACTTC. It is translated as CASAFSYEQYF.

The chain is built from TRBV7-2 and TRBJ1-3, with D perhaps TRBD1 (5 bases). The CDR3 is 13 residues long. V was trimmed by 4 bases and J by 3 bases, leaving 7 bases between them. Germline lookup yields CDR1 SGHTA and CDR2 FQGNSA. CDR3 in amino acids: CASSSGFGNTIYF. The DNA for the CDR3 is TGTGCCAGCAGCTCAGGGTTTGGAAACACCATATATTTT.

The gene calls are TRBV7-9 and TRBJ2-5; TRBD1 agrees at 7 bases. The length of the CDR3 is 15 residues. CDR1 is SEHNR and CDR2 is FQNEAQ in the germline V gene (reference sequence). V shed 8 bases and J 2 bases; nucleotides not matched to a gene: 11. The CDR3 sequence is CASGYSGGGQETQYF. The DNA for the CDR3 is TGTGCCAGCGGATATTCAGGGGGTGGGCAAGAGACCCAGTACTTC.

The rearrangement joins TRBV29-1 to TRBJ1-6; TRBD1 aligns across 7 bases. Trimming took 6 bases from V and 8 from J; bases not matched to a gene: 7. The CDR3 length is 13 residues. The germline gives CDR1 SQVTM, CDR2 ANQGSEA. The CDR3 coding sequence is TGCAGCGTGGGTCAGGGGGGAGATTCACCCCTCCACTTT. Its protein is CSVGQGGDSPLHF.

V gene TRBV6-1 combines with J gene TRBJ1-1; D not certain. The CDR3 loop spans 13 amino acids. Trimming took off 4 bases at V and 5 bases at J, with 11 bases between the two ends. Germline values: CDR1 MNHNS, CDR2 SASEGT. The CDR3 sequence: CASSAVYGTEAFF. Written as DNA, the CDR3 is TGTGCCAGCAGTGCGGTATATGGAACTGAAGCTTTCTTT.

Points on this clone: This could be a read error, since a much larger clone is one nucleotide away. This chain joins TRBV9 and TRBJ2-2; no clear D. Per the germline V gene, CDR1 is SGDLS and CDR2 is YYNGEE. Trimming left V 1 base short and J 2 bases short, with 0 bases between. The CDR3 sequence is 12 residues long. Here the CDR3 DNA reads TGTGCCAGCAGCGTAAACACCGGGGAGCTGTTTTTT. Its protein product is CASSVNTGELFF.

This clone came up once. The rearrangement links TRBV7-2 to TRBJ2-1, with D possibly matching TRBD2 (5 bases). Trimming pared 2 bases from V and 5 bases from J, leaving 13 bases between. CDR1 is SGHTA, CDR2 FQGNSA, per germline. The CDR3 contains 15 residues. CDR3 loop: CASSLLRVAHNEQFF. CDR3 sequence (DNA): TGTGCCAGCAGCTTATTACGGGTAGCGCACAATGAGCAGTTCTTC.